What follows describes a single T cell receptor (beta chain). The antigen it recognizes is unknown. Per-base qualities were not stored, and no clone one base away is much larger. The trial excluded patients who had a history of autoimmune disease or who were on systemic immunosuppression. Peripheral blood for TCR sequencing was collected from all dose cohorts at baseline, on cycle 4 day 1, and on cycle 7 day 1. The samples were taken from a phase I, first-in-human, multicenter, open-label dose-escalation trial of ivuxolimab. The trial enrolled adults with locally advanced or metastatic head and neck squamous cell, hepatocellular, melanoma or renal cell carcinoma. Before TCR sequencing, CD4+ T cells and CD8+ T cells from peripheral blood were sorted into separate populations. The data were obtained in a study of OX40 agonist ivuxolimab in advanced cancers. Looking at the study overall: Ivuxolimab was an agonistic, fully human IgG2 monoclonal antibody directed against OX40 (CD134), a costimulatory receptor. In the dose-escalation cohort, around four fifths of patients were male, and the mean age was approximately 60 years, with a range of roughly 20 to 79. The paper reports the monotherapy dose-escalation portion (N of about 54 patients) of the phase I ivuxolimab trial. Peripheral TCRbeta sequencing was intended to test whether TCR sequence diversity was altered and clonal T-cell expansion was caused by ivuxolimab. Intravenous ivuxolimab was administered to patients every 2 weeks at six dose levels: 0.01, 0.1, 0.3, 1.5, 3 and 10 mg/kg. Prior anti-PD-1, anti-PD-L1 or anti-CTLA-4 therapy was permitted, and roughly two fifths of dose-escalation patients had received checkpoint inhibitors. Three dose-escalation patients achieved partial responses, one with hepatocellular carcinoma and two with cutaneous melanoma. Of the approximately 50 dose-escalation patients, hepatocellular carcinoma was present in around 19, melanoma in roughly 15, renal cell carcinoma in 9 and head and neck cancer in 9. Points the paper makes about the study in general: In the 0.1-3.0 mg/kg groups, partial responders had among the lowest normalized peripheral clonal expansion, particularly in CD8+ T cells. Clonal expansion of both CD4+ and CD8+ blood T cells was observed from baseline to week 6 at doses 0.1 to 3.0 mg/kg. After ivuxolimab, CD8+ T cells had more expanded clones than CD4+ T cells on average. The antigen specificity of the peripheral T cells that underwent clonal expansion was not determined. Low levels of normalized T-cell clonal expansion were also shown by some nonresponding patients.

Genomic DNA was extracted from sorted cells for sequencing of the TCRbeta CDR3 region. The immunoSEQ Assay was used to sequence the TCRbeta CDR3 regions. TCRdb provides this immuneACCESS table in a form limited to in-frame rearrangements. Some clones are lacking; in checked studies, under half of them reflect an unresolved V gene, and why the rest are absent is not known. A total of roughly 56,000 clones appear in this sample, roughly 84% of them only once. Over 4% of the sample is taken by the ten largest. The sample here was CD4+ or CD8+ T cells sorted from blood, taken in a trial of the OX40 agonist ivuxolimab. The TCR sequence derives from an adult with an advanced solid tumor such as melanoma, head and neck, liver or kidney cancer.

The nucleotides read TGTGCCAGCAGCTTGTTAGGGCCTAGGGCCTACGAGCAGTACTTC. This sequence encodes CASSLLGPRAYEQYF. The rearrangement combines TRBV5-6 with TRBJ2-7, with no confidently assigned D gene. A distance of 13 bases separates the germline ends of V and J, which lose 1 base and 2 bases respectively. CDR1 is given as SGHDT and CDR2 as YYEEEE, both from the germline V gene. The CDR3 contains 15 residues, cysteine and phenylalanine counted. Only the CDR3 DNA stays, 45 bases, in frame from base 1.